One sample yielded the 10 T cell receptor beta chains listed below, sequenced in a study of STAT3 mutations in large granular lymphocyte leukemia. The study's findings and limits: Every T-LGLL patient had at least one immunodominant TCRbeta clonotype.

Repertoires were generated with immunoSEQ multiplex PCR, while TCRdb's copy carries only in-frame clones and drops some. The table lists about 9,200 clones, more than 75% of them singletons. No antigen has been identified for these receptors. The sample consisted of peripheral blood mononuclear cells. The receptors stem from a man aged 55 to 69 with T-cell large granular lymphocyte leukemia. Some clones in this sample may be carry-over from other donors' samples.

The V and J genes are TRBV2 and TRBJ1-5, with D tentatively TRBD1 (5 bases). V gave up 2 bases and J gave up 6 bases, with 14 bases separating them. This CDR3 contains 15 residues. Germline CDR1 SNHLY, CDR2 FYNNEI. CDR3 region: CASSESGAEVQPQHF. CDR3 bases: TGTGCCAGCAGTGAATCTGGGGCAGAGGTTCAGCCCCAGCATTTT. Variable domain in full (rest from reference TRBV2 and TRBJ1-5): EPEVTQTPSHQVTQMGQEVILRCVPISNHLYFYWYRQILGQKVEFLVSFYNNEISEKSEIFDDQFSVERPDGSNFTLKIRSTKLEDSAMYFCASSESGAEVQPQHFGDGTRLSIL.

The V gene is TRBV7-2, the J gene TRBJ1-5, with D tentatively TRBD1 (6 bases). This CDR3 comprises 16 residues. The germline V gene has CDR1 SGHTA and CDR2 FQGNSA. Deletions cut 5 bases from V and 3 bases from J, with 17 bases between. The DNA for the CDR3 is TGTGCCAGCAGCCCGCAGGGGTCTGGACCCAATCAGCCCCAGCATTTT. It translates to CASSPQGSGPNQPQHF.

This clone showed up just a few times. The chain carries TRBV10-3 and TRBJ2-7; 9 positions match TRBD1. The junction had 3 bases not matched to a gene; V was cut back by 11 bases and J by 4 bases. The CDR3 loop spans 11 amino acids. Germline V CDR1 and CDR2: ENHRY, SYGVKD. The CDR3 DNA reads TGTGCCGGGGGACAGGGTTACGAGCAGTACTTC. Amino acid sequence: CAGGQGYEQYF.

The rearrangement links TRBV6-5 to TRBJ1-3; 8 nucleotides agree with TRBD1. In germline, CDR1 is MNHEY, CDR2 SVGAGI. V lost 5 bases and J lost 3; bases outside the gene matches: 6. The CDR3 totals 15 residues. This CDR3 is CASSPDRAVGNTIYF. The DNA for the CDR3 is TGTGCCAGCAGTCCGGACAGGGCGGTTGGAAACACCATATATTTT.

The rearrangement joins TRBV2 to TRBJ2-7; D possibly uses TRBD1 or TRBD2 (6 bases each). In germline, CDR1 is SNHLY, CDR2 FYNNEI. Trimming took off 5 bases at V and 3 bases at J, with 14 bases between the two ends. The CDR3 is 14 amino acids. The CDR3 here is CASSLSGAYYEQYF. Here the CDR3 DNA reads TGTGCCAGCAGTCTATCGGGGGCCTACTACGAGCAGTACTTC. The full variable domain, rest sourced from reference TRBV2 and TRBJ2-7, is EPEVTQTPSHQVTQMGQEVILRCVPISNHLYFYWYRQILGQKVEFLVSFYNNEISEKSEIFDDQFSVERPDGSNFTLKIRSTKLEDSAMYFCASSLSGAYYEQYFGPGTRLTVT.

The CDR3 loop is CASSPGKGPGPYTDTQYF. CDR3 nucleotides: TGCGCCAGCAGCCCAGGGAAGGGACCTGGGCCTTACACAGATACGCAGTATTTT. The gene calls are TRBV4-1 and TRBJ2-3; D may correspond to TRBD1 or TRBD2 (5 bases each). The V gene's germline CDR1 is MGHRA and CDR2 YSYEKL. V lost 4 bases to trimming and J lost 2 bases, with 22 bases between them. CDR3 length equals 18 residues.

The chain joins TRBV5-1 to TRBJ2-7, with D possibly being TRBD1 or TRBD2 (6 bases each). Germline V gene lookup returns CDR1 SGHRS and CDR2 YFSETQ. The CDR3 runs to 14 residues. Trimming removed 2 bases from V and 6 bases from J, with 15 bases in between. The CDR3 here is CASSFWGAAREQYF. In nucleotides, the CDR3 is TGCGCCAGCAGCTTCTGGGGGGCGGCTCGCGAGCAGTACTTC.

This clone showed up just a few times. This chain links TRBV19 with TRBJ1-6; possible D gene TRBD1, 5 bases. The V end lost 7 bases, the J end lost 10 bases, and 11 bases lay between the germline ends. The CDR3 extends over 12 amino acids. Germline V gene data show CDR1 as LNHDA and CDR2 as SQIVND (reference sequence). In DNA form, the CDR3 reads TGTGCCAGTAAGCAGGGTTCCTCACCCCTCCACTTT. Amino acids: CASKQGSSPLHF. Combining the CDR3 with reference TRBV19 and TRBJ1-6 gives the whole variable domain DGGITQSPKYLFRKEGQNVTLSCEQNLNHDAMYWYRQDPGQGLRLIYYSQIVNDFQKGDIAEGYSVSREKKESFPLTVTSAQKNPTAFYLCASKQGSSPLHFGNGTRLTVT.

This clone was observed a few times. The genes are TRBV10-2 and TRBJ1-1; no firm D call. This CDR3 contains 13 residues. Trimming left V 3 bases short and J 9 bases short, with 14 bases between. In germline, CDR1 is WSHSY, CDR2 SAAADI. CDR3 in amino acids: CASSDSRAGKAFF. The DNA for the CDR3 is TGCGCCAGCAGTGACTCGAGGGCGGGGAAAGCTTTCTTT.

The chain carries TRBV18 and TRBJ1-1; D is perhaps TRBD1 (5 bases). The CDR3 spans 14 residues. Trimming stripped 1 base from V and 3 bases from J, with 9 bases between. Per the germline V gene, CDR1 is KGHSH and CDR2 is LQKENI. The chain's CDR3 is CASSPRRGDTEAFF. For the CDR3, the DNA is TGTGCCAGCTCACCACGAAGAGGGGACACTGAAGCTTTCTTT.